This T cell receptor (beta chain) came from a study of regulatory T cells in long-lasting Graves disease. Time point: newly diagnosed GD, antithyroid drugs for less than 3 months. RNA extracted from PBMCs served as the sequencing template. Combining iRepertoire HTBI primers with Arm-PCR of CDR3 regions, the authors built TCR beta libraries. TCRdb redid the calling of the multiplex PCR reads with MiXCR, one entry per CDR3 protein. The sample gives about 220,000 distinct CDR3 sequences, 15% to 20% of which show up once; roughly a fifth is in the top ten. This specimen consisted of peripheral blood mononuclear cells (PBMCs), obtained at new diagnosis, from a patient treated with antithyroid drugs. The clonotype was recovered from a female donor with Graves disease.

CDR3 sequence (DNA): TGTGCCAGCAGCCGAGGGACTAGCGCAACCATCTCCTACAATGAGCAGTTCTTC. Translated: CASSRGTSATISYNEQFF. The chain combines TRBV27 with TRBJ2-1, with 10 positions matching TRBD2. Germline V gives CDR1 MNHEY, CDR2 SMNVEV (reference sequence). This CDR3 is built from 18 residues. The J segment lost 0 bases and the V segment lost 6 bases, leaving 11 bases of the junction unmatched.